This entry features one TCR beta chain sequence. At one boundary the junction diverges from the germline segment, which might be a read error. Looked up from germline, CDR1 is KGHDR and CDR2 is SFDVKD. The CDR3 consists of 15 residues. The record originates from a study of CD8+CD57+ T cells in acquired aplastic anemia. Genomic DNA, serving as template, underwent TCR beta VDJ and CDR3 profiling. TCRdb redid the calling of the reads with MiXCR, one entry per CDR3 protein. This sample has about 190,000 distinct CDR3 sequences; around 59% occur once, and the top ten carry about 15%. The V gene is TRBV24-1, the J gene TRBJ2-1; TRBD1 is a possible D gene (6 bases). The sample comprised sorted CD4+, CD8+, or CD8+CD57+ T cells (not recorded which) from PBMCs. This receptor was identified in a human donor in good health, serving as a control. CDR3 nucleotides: TGTGCCACCAGTGATGGACAGTACTCCCACAATGAGCAGTTCTTC. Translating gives CATSDGQYSHNEQFF.